These 31 T cell receptor beta chains were all obtained from the same sample, sequenced in a study of a mutant IDH1 vaccine in newly diagnosed glioma (dated by TCRdb to the early 2020s). In the paper's terms, the time point label means: week 47, end of study. Every vaccine dose consisted of 300 ug of a 20-mer mutant IDH1 peptide in Montanide, administered subcutaneously together with topical imiquimod. Their antigen targets remain unknown. Receptor amplification or capture employed the immunoSEQ multiplex PCR assay. Entries here come from immuneACCESS through TCRdb and include only in-frame sequences with V and J called. Some clones fail to appear in such tables; in the studies checked, an unresolved V gene covers under half of the shortfall, and the cause of the remainder is unknown. The sample includes approximately 84,000 clones, with approximately 75% observed a single time. 4% to 5.5% of the sample goes to the ten largest clones.

The input for sequencing was PBMCs, taken from a glioma patient whose treatment included an IDH1 peptide vaccine. The receptor source for this set is a middle-aged man with glioma.

J is TRBJ2-1 and V is TRBV13, with 8 bases matching TRBD2. V trimming: 2 bases; J trimming: 6 bases; junction bases outside the gene matches: 6. There are 15 residues in the CDR3. Germline assignment: CDR1 PRHDT and CDR2 FYEKMQ (reference sequence). The CDR3 DNA is TGTGCCAGCAGCTTAACTAGCGGAGGGGGCAATGAGCAGTTCTTC. Its translation is CASSLTSGGGNEQFF. Filled out from reference TRBV13 and TRBJ2-1, the complete variable domain reads AAGVIQSPRHLIKEKRETATLKCYPIPRHDTVYWYQQGPGQDPQFLISFYEKMQSDKGSIPDRFSAQQFSDYHSELNMSSLELGDSALYFCASSLTSGGGNEQFFGPGTRLTVL.

The genes are TRBV5-1 and TRBJ2-1, with D maybe TRBD1 (6 bases). V lost 0 bases and J 9 bases, leaving 16 bases between the germline ends. This CDR3 region has 15 residues. In germline, CDR1 is SGHRS, CDR2 YFSETQ. The CDR3 DNA sequence: TGCGCCAGCAGCTTGGGTCAGCCCAGGGGTAGTGAGCAGTTCTTC. It yields the protein CASSLGQPRGSEQFF.

This sequence joins TRBV7-8 and TRBJ1-1; a weak D match, TRBD1 (6 bases). The germline V gene has CDR1 SGHVS and CDR2 FQNEAQ. V lost 4 bases to trimming and J lost 5 bases, with 14 bases between them. The CDR3 is made up of 14 amino acids. The CDR3 is CASSSTIRGTEAFF. The CDR3 DNA is TGTGCCAGCAGCTCAACTATCAGGGGAACTGAAGCTTTCTTT.

There are many counts of this clone. The genes are TRBV14 and TRBJ2-7, with TRBD2 matching 8 bases. The CDR3 consists of 16 residues. Germline V gene sequence: CDR1 SGHDN, CDR2 FVKESK. The trim removed 1 base at V and 2 bases at J, leaving 7 bases unmatched. This CDR3 reads CASSQGGGGPTYEQYF. As DNA, the CDR3 is TGTGCCAGCAGCCAAGGGGGCGGGGGGCCGACCTACGAGCAGTACTTC.

The V and J genes are TRBV9 and TRBJ2-1; TRBD1 is a possible D gene (5 bases). The CDR3 consists of 16 residues. Per the germline V gene, CDR1 is SGDLS and CDR2 is YYNGEE. V shed 3 bases and J shed 10 bases, with 23 bases lying between them. CDR3 DNA: TGTGCCAGCAGCGCTGGACATAGGGGCGGAAATCGAGAGCAGTTCTTC. It is translated as CASSAGHRGGNREQFF.

The rearrangement uses TRBV5-6 and TRBJ2-5, with D tentatively TRBD2 (6 bases). The ends were cut back, 4 bases at V and 5 bases at J, with 15 bases in the middle. This CDR3 is 14 amino acids long. From germline, CDR1 is SGHDT and CDR2 YYEEEE. Here the CDR3 reads CASSPNSGGETQYF. DNA of the CDR3: TGTGCCAGCAGCCCAAACTCTGGGGGGGAGACCCAGTACTTC. The entire variable domain, with the rest obtained from reference TRBV5-6 and TRBJ2-5, is as follows: DAGVTQSPTHLIKTRGQQVTLRCSPKSGHDTVSWYQQALGQGPQFIFQYYEEEERQRGNFPDRFSGHQFPNYSSELNVNALLLGDSALYLCASSPNSGGETQYFGPGTRLLVL.

J is TRBJ1-2 and V is TRBV10-3; D might be TRBD1 (6 bases). Germline lookup yields CDR1 ENHRY and CDR2 SYGVKD. Trimming removed 5 bases from V and 3 bases from J, with 16 bases in between. CDR3 length: 15 residues. CDR3: CAISLNGGHDYGYTF. CDR3 DNA sequence: TGTGCCATCAGTCTCAATGGGGGACACGACTATGGCTACACCTTC.

This clone was recorded a few times. The rearrangement links TRBV18 to TRBJ1-1; no clear D. Trimming removed 2 bases from V and 4 bases from J, with 5 bases in between. The CDR3 loop spans 12 amino acids. Germline CDR1 is KGHSH and CDR2 is LQKENI. In DNA form, the CDR3 reads TGTGCCAGCTCACCATCCGTCACTGAAGCTTTCTTT. It encodes CASSPSVTEAFF.

This rearrangement joins TRBV29-1 to TRBJ2-1; TRBD1 aligns across 10 bases. CDR3 length: 13 amino acids. V shed 1 base and J 9 bases; nucleotides not matched to a gene: 3. CDR1 is SQVTM and CDR2 is ANQGSEA in the germline V gene. The CDR3 DNA reads TGCAGCGTTGAAGGACAGGGGGCAGGTGAGCAGTTCTTC. Its translation: CSVEGQGAGEQFF.

The rearrangement uses TRBV5-4 and TRBJ1-6; D is unresolved. This CDR3 comprises 15 residues. Per germline, CDR1 SGHNT and CDR2 YYREEE (reference sequence). With 0 bases removed from V and 7 bases from J, the gap between germline ends came to 11 bases. This CDR3 is CASSLVEFPNSPLHF. The CDR3 DNA reads as TGTGCCAGCAGCTTGGTGGAGTTCCCGAATTCACCCCTCCACTTT.

As DNA, the CDR3 is TGTGCCAGCAGCTTAGATCTGGGACTAGCGGCAGATACGCAGTATTTT. It is translated as CASSLDLGLAADTQYF. This sequence joins TRBV11-2 and TRBJ2-3, with TRBD2 identical over 11 bases. Per germline, CDR1 SGHAT and CDR2 FQNNGV. The junction had 3 bases not matched to a gene; V was cut back by 0 bases and J by 4 bases. The CDR3 sequence is 16 residues long.

The chain carries TRBV5-8 and TRBJ2-1; 9 bases are shared with TRBD1. The CDR3 length is 17 residues. Trimming removed 0 bases from V and 1 base from J; junction bases left unmatched: 5. CDR1 is SGHTS and CDR2 is YDEGEE in the germline V gene. The chain's CDR3 is CASSLAYRGPSYNEQFF. As DNA, the CDR3 is TGTGCCAGCAGCTTGGCGTACAGGGGGCCTTCCTACAATGAGCAGTTCTTC.

The chain recombines TRBV4-3 with TRBJ2-3, with D perhaps TRBD1 (6 bases). This CDR3 comprises 15 residues. CDR1 and CDR2 from the germline V gene are LGHNA and YSLEER. Trimming removed 0 bases from V and 6 bases from J, with 13 bases in between. CDR3 nucleotides: TGCGCCAGCAGCCAAGACCTCAGTACAGGGGATACGCAGTATTTT. It specifies CASSQDLSTGDTQYF.

The genes are TRBV9 and TRBJ2-7, with TRBD2 matching over 7 bases. Trimming took 2 bases from V and 5 from J; bases not matched to a gene: 7. The CDR3 runs to 14 residues. The germline gives CDR1 SGDLS, CDR2 YYNGEE. CDR3 loop: CASSVGTTFDEQYF. In nucleotides, the CDR3 is TGTGCCAGCAGCGTCGGGACTACGTTCGACGAGCAGTACTTC.

The chain is built from TRBV4-2 and TRBJ2-7; D ambiguous. The CDR3 length is 14 residues. V was trimmed by 1 base and J by 3 bases, leaving 10 bases between them. Germline assignment: CDR1 LGHNA and CDR2 YNFKEQ. In DNA, the CDR3 is TGTGCCAGCAGCCAAGGCAGGTCAAACTACGAGCAGTACTTC. Translation gives CASSQGRSNYEQYF.

V and J are TRBV5-1 and TRBJ2-7; D gene uncertain. CDR1 SGHRS and CDR2 YFSETQ come from the germline V gene. V shed 0 bases and J shed 4 bases, with 14 bases lying between them. The CDR3 is 15 amino acids. The CDR3 sequence is CASSLGVPGSYEQYF. The CDR3, as DNA: TGCGCCAGCAGCTTGGGAGTACCTGGGTCTTACGAGCAGTACTTC.

The gene calls are TRBV18 and TRBJ2-7; D gene ambiguous. V lost 2 bases, J lost 3 bases, and 5 bases lay in between. The CDR3 covers 12 residues. Germline V CDR1 and CDR2: KGHSH, LQKENI. As DNA, the CDR3 is TGTGCCAGCTCACCAACGTTCTACGAGCAGTACTTC. Translated: CASSPTFYEQYF.

This sequence joins TRBV7-2 and TRBJ2-7, with TRBD1 identical over 9 bases. CDR1 is SGHTA and CDR2 is FQGNSA in the germline V gene. V was pared by 2 bases and J by 7 bases, with 6 bases of the junction left unmatched. The CDR3 has 14 residues. In DNA, the CDR3 is TGTGCCAGCAGCTTATTACAGGGGGCTGGTGAGCAGTACTTC. This codes for CASSLLQGAGEQYF.

The CDR3 here is CASSPRQGAGGYTF. In nucleotides, the CDR3 is TGTGCCAGCAGCCCACGACAGGGGGCCGGTGGCTACACCTTC. V usage is TRBV7-9 and J usage is TRBJ1-2; TRBD1 matches at 10 bases. CDR3 length equals 14 residues. Trimming removed 5 bases from V and 7 bases from J; junction bases left unmatched: 7. Germline V gene lookup returns CDR1 SEHNR and CDR2 FQNEAQ (reference sequence).

The rearrangement links TRBV11-2 to TRBJ2-5, with D unclear. The CDR3 extends over 12 amino acids. CDR1 and CDR2 (germline): SGHAT, FQNNGV. Trimming pared 5 bases from V and 5 bases from J, leaving 9 bases between. CDR3 residues: CASSPTGETQYF. CDR3 coding DNA: TGTGCCAGCAGCCCCACCGGGGAGACCCAGTACTTC.

The table lists this clone with a count of one. The chain joins TRBV6-1 to TRBJ2-1, with D unresolved. CDR3 length equals 15 residues. Germline-derived CDR1 and CDR2 are MNHNS and SASEGT. V gave up 1 base and J gave up 0 bases, with 7 bases separating them. The CDR3 nucleotides read TGTGCCAGCAGTGAAGGGCGGAGCTCCTACAATGAGCAGTTCTTC. This gives the protein CASSEGRSSYNEQFF.

In this sample, this clone turned up a few times. The chain has TRBV11-2 and TRBJ2-2; perhaps D is TRBD1 or TRBD2 (5 bases each). Deletions cut 6 bases from V and 4 bases from J, with 12 bases between. Germline assignment: CDR1 SGHAT and CDR2 FQNNGV. The CDR3 totals 14 residues. Here the CDR3 reads CASSPTRGTGELFF. The CDR3 bases are TGTGCCAGCAGTCCAACGAGGGGCACCGGGGAGCTGTTTTTT.

The J gene is TRBJ1-3, the V gene TRBV10-3, with D uncertain. V was cut by 7 bases and J by 1 base, with 5 bases left in between. CDR3 size: 12 residues. Germline V gives CDR1 ENHRY, CDR2 SYGVKD. The CDR3 region is CAITGSGNTIYF. The CDR3 region has the DNA TGTGCCATCACAGGATCTGGAAACACCATATATTTT.

The V call is TRBV7-9, the J call TRBJ2-5; no clear D gene. The CDR3 consists of 12 residues. Germline CDR1 and CDR2: SEHNR and FQNEAQ (reference sequence). Trimming took 0 bases from V and 13 from J, leaving 12 bases between them. The chain's CDR3 is CASSLAPHSAYF. In DNA form, the CDR3 reads TGTGCCAGCAGCTTAGCTCCCCACTCGGCGTACTTC. The full variable domain, in which reference TRBV7-9 and TRBJ2-5 provide the parts outside the CDR3, is DTGVSQNPRHKITKRGQNVTFRCDPISEHNRLYWYRQTLGQGPEFLTYFQNEAQLEKSRLLSDRFSAERPKGSFSTLEIQRTEQGDSAMYLCASSLAPHSAYFGPGTRLLVL.

In DNA, the CDR3 is TGTGCCAGCAGAGGGACAGCAAGCAATCAGCCCCAGCATTTT. It codes for CASRGTASNQPQHF. The J gene is TRBJ1-5, the V gene TRBV2; 7 nucleotides match TRBD1. The ends lost 6 bases at V and 1 base at J; junction bases unmatched: 3. This CDR3 is 14 amino acids long. Germline CDR1 reads SNHLY; CDR2 reads FYNNEI.

The genes are TRBV4-3 and TRBJ2-7; a weak D match, TRBD2 (7 bases). The CDR3 extends over 16 amino acids. CDR1 LGHNA and CDR2 YSLEER come from the germline V gene. Trimming stripped 0 bases from V and 2 bases from J, with 14 bases between. This CDR3 is CASSQDAGARTYEQYF. DNA of the CDR3: TGCGCCAGCAGCCAAGATGCGGGGGCTCGGACCTACGAGCAGTACTTC.

The chain joins TRBV19 to TRBJ1-6; D is possibly TRBD1 (6 bases). The CDR3 runs 16 residues. V dropped 4 bases and J dropped 9 bases, with 19 bases sitting between them. Looked up from germline, CDR1 is LNHDA and CDR2 is SQIVND (reference sequence). CDR3 nucleotide sequence: TGTGCCAGTAGTACGGCCCCGAGGATCAGGGGTTCACCCCTCCACTTT. Amino acid sequence: CASSTAPRIRGSPLHF.

The rearrangement links TRBV19 to TRBJ2-3; 7 bases map to TRBD1. The CDR3 contains 14 residues. With 6 bases clipped from V and 2 bases from J, the junction kept 5 bases outside the gene matches. From germline, CDR1 is LNHDA and CDR2 SQIVND (reference sequence). The CDR3 DNA reads TGTGCCAGTAGAGAGACAGGGTCCACAGATACGCAGTATTTT. This gives the protein CASRETGSTDTQYF.

The gene calls are TRBV7-9 and TRBJ2-7; 9 bases line up with TRBD1. The germline CDR1 and CDR2 sequences are SEHNR and FQNEAQ (reference sequence). The CDR3 consists of 16 residues. V dropped 5 bases and J dropped 5; count of bases not matched to a gene: 13. CDR3 nucleotide sequence: TGTGCCAGCAGCCACCCGATGGGACAGGGCTACCACGAGCAGTACTTC. Its translation is CASSHPMGQGYHEQYF.

The chain employs TRBV5-6 and TRBJ2-5, with unresolved D. Trimming removed 2 bases at V and 5 bases at J, with 13 bases between. CDR1 is SGHDT and CDR2 is YYEEEE in the germline V gene. The CDR3 contains 14 residues. The CDR3 bases are TGTGCCAGCAGCTTTCGGCTTCAAGCCGAGACCCAGTACTTC. Its protein is CASSFRLQAETQYF.

In its sample, this clone was seen a few times. A read error may account for a junction end that differs from germline. This chain uses TRBV6-1 with TRBJ1-3; D might be TRBD1 (5 bases). This CDR3 has 13 residues. The germline CDR1 and CDR2 sequences are MNHNS and SASEGT. In DNA form, the CDR3 reads TGTGCCAGCAGTGGGACGGGACGTCTCCGCGGGAATTTT. This translates into CASSGTGRLRGNF.